These 6 T cell receptor beta chains were all obtained from the same sample, sequenced in a study of blood T cell repertoires in COVID-19. TCRdb's table, derived via immunoSEQ multiplex PCR, lists solely in-frame clones and lacks some. The sample shows tens of thousands of clones, 91% of them seen only once. The sample taken for sequencing was peripheral blood. All receptors come from a human donor in a cohort sampled during active COVID-19.

This clone was found a few times. This chain joins TRBV30 and TRBJ2-7; 11 bases are a match to TRBD1. Losses at the gene ends were 2 bases for V and 3 bases for J; bases not matched to a gene: 9. CDR1 is GTSNPN, CDR2 SVGIG, per germline (reference sequence). The CDR3 has 16 residues. The CDR3 reads CAWSPRPGTGGYEQYF. CDR3 DNA sequence: TGTGCCTGGAGTCCTAGACCCGGGACAGGGGGCTACGAGCAGTACTTC.

The chain couples TRBV7-9 to TRBJ2-1, with 9 bases fitting TRBD2. Germline trimming cut 5 bases from V and 0 bases from J; bases unmatched to any gene: 8. Germline V gene lookup returns CDR1 SEHNR and CDR2 FQNEAQ (reference sequence). The CDR3 sequence is 17 residues long. This CDR3 reads CASSHYSGRRSYNEQFF. CDR3 in DNA: TGTGCCAGCAGCCATTATAGCGGGAGACGCTCCTACAATGAGCAGTTCTTC.

This rearrangement joins TRBV10-1 to TRBJ2-7; weak D call: TRBD2 (6 bases). The V gene lost 6 bases and the J gene lost 0 bases, with 15 bases spanning the gap. Looked up from germline, CDR1 is WNHNN and CDR2 is SYGVQD (reference sequence). The CDR3 covers 15 residues. The CDR3, as DNA: TGCGCCAGCAGCGCCGGGACTGCGAACTCCTACGAGCAGTACTTC. It yields the protein CASSAGTANSYEQYF.

This clone was recorded once. J is TRBJ2-1 and V is TRBV28; the D is unclear. Germline V lookup: CDR1 MDHEN, CDR2 SYDVKM. Trimming took off 2 bases at V and 5 bases at J, with 4 bases between the two ends. This CDR3 contains 12 residues. CDR3 region: CASSLLHNEQFF. The DNA of the CDR3 is TGTGCCAGCAGTTTACTCCACAATGAGCAGTTCTTC.

The rearrangement joins TRBV5-1 to TRBJ2-3; TRBD2 might be the D (6 bases). The CDR3 length is 13 residues. The V end was cut by 3 bases, the J end by 2 bases, with 7 bases between. Germline V gives CDR1 SGHRS, CDR2 YFSETQ. CDR3 nucleotides: TGCGCCAGCAGCTGGGGGGTCACAGATACGCAGTATTTT. The encoded protein is CASSWGVTDTQYF.

The CDR3 loop is CASSFRAGPETQYF. CDR3 nucleotides: TGTGCCAGCAGCTTCCGAGCGGGTCCAGAGACCCAGTACTTC. The chain couples TRBV11-2 to TRBJ2-5; D possibly corresponds to TRBD2 (6 bases). Per germline, CDR1 SGHAT and CDR2 FQNNGV. This CDR3 comprises 14 residues. V was pared by 3 bases and J by 4 bases, with 12 bases between.